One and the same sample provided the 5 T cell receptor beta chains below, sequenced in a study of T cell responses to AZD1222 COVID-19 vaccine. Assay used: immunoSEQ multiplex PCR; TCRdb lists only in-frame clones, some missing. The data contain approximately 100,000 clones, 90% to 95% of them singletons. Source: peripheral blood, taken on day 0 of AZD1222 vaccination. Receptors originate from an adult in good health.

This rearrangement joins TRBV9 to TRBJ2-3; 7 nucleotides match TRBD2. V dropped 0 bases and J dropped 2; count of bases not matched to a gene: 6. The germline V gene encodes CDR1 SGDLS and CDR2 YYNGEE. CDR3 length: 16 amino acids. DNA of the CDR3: TGTGCCAGCAGCGTAGAGGCTAGCGGATACACAGATACGCAGTATTTT. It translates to CASSVEASGYTDTQYF.

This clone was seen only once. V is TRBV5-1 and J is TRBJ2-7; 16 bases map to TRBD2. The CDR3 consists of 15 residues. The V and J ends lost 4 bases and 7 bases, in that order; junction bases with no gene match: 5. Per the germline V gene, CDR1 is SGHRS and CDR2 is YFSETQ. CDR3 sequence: CASSEGTSGRGEQYF. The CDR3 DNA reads TGCGCCAGCAGCGAGGGGACTAGCGGGAGGGGTGAGCAGTACTTC. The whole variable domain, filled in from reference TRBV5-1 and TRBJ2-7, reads KAGVTQTPRYLIKTRGQQVTLSCSPISGHRSVSWYQQTPGQGLQFLFEYFSETQRNKGNFPGRFSGRQFSNSRSEMNVSTLELGDSALYLCASSEGTSGRGEQYFGPGTRLTVT.

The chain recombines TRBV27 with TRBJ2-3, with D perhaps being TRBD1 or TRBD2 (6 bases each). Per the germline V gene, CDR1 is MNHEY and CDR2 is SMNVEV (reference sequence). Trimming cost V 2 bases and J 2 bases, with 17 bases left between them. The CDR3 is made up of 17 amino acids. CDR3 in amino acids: CASSLRGQGLHTDTQYF. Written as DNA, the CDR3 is TGTGCCAGCAGTTTACGGGGGCAGGGGTTACACACAGATACGCAGTATTTT.

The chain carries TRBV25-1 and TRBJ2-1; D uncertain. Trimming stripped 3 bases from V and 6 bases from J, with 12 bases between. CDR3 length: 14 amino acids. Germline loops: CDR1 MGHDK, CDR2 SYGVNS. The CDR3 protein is CASSENYVSNEQFF. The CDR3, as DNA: TGTGCCAGCAGTGAGAACTACGTTTCCAATGAGCAGTTCTTC.

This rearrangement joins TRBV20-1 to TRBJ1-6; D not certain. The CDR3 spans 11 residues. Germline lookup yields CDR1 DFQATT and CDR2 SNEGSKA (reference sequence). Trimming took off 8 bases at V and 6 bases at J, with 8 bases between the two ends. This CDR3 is CSCKLNSPLHF. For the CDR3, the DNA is TGCAGTTGCAAACTTAATTCACCCCTCCACTTT.